Listed below are T cell receptor beta chains from one sample, sequenced in a study of PD-1 blockade in classical Hodgkin lymphoma. Sequencing used immunoSEQ multiplex PCR; TCRdb keeps in-frame clones, though not all of them. In the table there are fewer than 100,000 clones, 92% of which are singletons. Sequencing used peripheral blood mononuclear cells (PBMCs), obtained at baseline. These receptors were obtained from a human donor with classical Hodgkin lymphoma. Both conserved end residues are part of each CDR3. D genes are given only for firm matches. Part of the rows lack a size; the others show once, few, many or a class for expanded clones.

abundance | j_gene | v_gene | d_gene | CDR3aa | CDR3nt
NA | TRBJ2-1 | TRBV7-9 | NA | CASSLYRGLGFNEQFF | TGTGCCAGCAGCTTGTATCGGGGGCTAGGTTTCAATGAGCAGTTCTTC
NA | TRBJ1-2 | TRBV27 | NA | CASSLVGQGNYGYTF | TGTGCCAGCAGTTTAGTCGGTCAGGGGAACTATGGCTACACCTTC
NA | TRBJ2-7 | TRBV6-1 | NA | CASSQGSYEQYF | TGTGCCAGCAGCCAGGGGAGCTACGAGCAGTACTTC
NA | TRBJ2-7 | TRBV11-2 | NA | CASSIRDTYYEQYF | TGTGCCAGCAGCATCCGGGACACATACTACGAGCAGTACTTC
NA | TRBJ2-1 | TRBV28 | TRBD2 | CASTPPGLWTSDNEQFF | TGTGCCAGCACCCCCCCGGGGTTATGGACTAGCGACAATGAGCAGTTCTTC
NA | TRBJ1-4 | TRBV6-5 | NA | CASSPRGAHEKLFF | TGTGCCAGCAGTCCCCGGGGGGCCCATGAAAAACTGTTTTTT
once | TRBJ2-7 | TRBV30 | TRBD2 | CAWSVISGKLSYEQYF | TGTGCCTGGAGTGTAATAAGCGGGAAACTATCCTACGAGCAGTACTTC
NA | TRBJ2-7 | TRBV25-1 | TRBD2 | CASSELRGGHRSYEQYF | TGTGCCAGCAGTGAATTACGGGGGGGACATCGCTCCTACGAGCAGTACTTC
NA | TRBJ1-2 | TRBV5-1 | NA | CASSSGQSYGYTF | TGCGCCAGCAGCTCTGGACAGTCCTATGGCTACACCTTC
NA | TRBJ2-5 | TRBV4-1 | TRBD2 | CASSQGRLAGVLQETQYF | TGCGCCAGCAGCCAAGGAAGACTAGCGGGAGTTTTGCAAGAGACCCAGTACTTC
NA | TRBJ2-1 | TRBV29-1 | TRBD2 | CSVEDRRGSSGSGSYNEQFF | TGCAGCGTTGAAGATCGAAGGGGGAGTAGCGGGAGCGGGTCCTACAATGAGCAGTTCTTC
once | TRBJ2-1 | TRBV19 | NA | CAGGAYNEQFF | TGCGCCGGCGGAGCCTACAATGAGCAGTTCTTC
NA | TRBJ1-5 | TRBV7-9 | NA | CASSSNRQGNQPQHF | TGTGCCAGCAGCTCAAATAGACAGGGCAATCAGCCCCAGCATTTT
NA | TRBJ1-2 | TRBV7-9 | TRBD1 | CASSLVGTGYARSYTF | TGTGCCAGCAGCTTAGTGGGGACAGGATACGCTCGGAGCTACACCTTC
NA | TRBJ1-1 | TRBV10-3 | TRBD1 | CAIGQAGNTEAFF | TGTGCCATCGGACAGGCCGGGAACACTGAAGCTTTCTTT
NA | TRBJ2-2 | TRBV11-3 | NA | CASSPLGRTSTGELFF | TGTGCCAGCAGCCCTCTCGGTAGGACCAGCACCGGGGAGCTGTTTTTT
NA | TRBJ1-2 | TRBV28 | NA | CASSPRPDSNYGYTF | TGTGCCAGCAGTCCGAGGCCGGACAGTAACTATGGCTACACCTTC
NA | TRBJ2-3 | TRBV19 | NA | CASSISRVSRDTQYF | TGTGCCAGTAGTATATCACGGGTTTCACGAGATACGCAGTATTTT
NA | TRBJ2-3 | TRBV5-1 | NA | CASSLNGGTQYF | TGCGCCAGCAGCCTAAACGGGGGTACGCAGTATTTT
NA | TRBJ2-7 | TRBV4-1 | NA | CASSLGGEQYF | TGCGCCAGCAGCCTCGGGGGCGAGCAGTACTTC
NA | TRBJ2-1 | TRBV6-4 | TRBD2 | CASRPTSGTYNEQFF | TGTGCCAGCAGGCCGACTAGCGGGACCTACAATGAGCAGTTCTTC
few | TRBJ1-1 | TRBV10-2 | NA | CASQNRVLNSEAFF | TGCGCCAGCCAGAACAGGGTCTTAAACTCTGAAGCTTTCTTT
NA | TRBJ2-1 | TRBV28 | TRBD1 | CASSLFGTGGDEQFF | TGTGCCAGCAGTTTATTTGGGACAGGGGGCGATGAGCAGTTCTTC
NA | TRBJ2-1 | TRBV19 | NA | CASNGYNEQFF | TGTGCCAGTAATGGATACAATGAGCAGTTCTTC
NA | TRBJ2-5 | TRBV28 | NA | CASSPLLRKETQYF | TGTGCCAGCAGTCCCCTCTTGAGAAAAGAGACCCAGTACTTC
NA | TRBJ2-1 | TRBV5-3 | TRBD1 | CARSPFGQGEIYNEQFF | TGTGCCAGAAGCCCCTTTGGACAGGGCGAAATTTACAATGAGCAGTTCTTC
NA | TRBJ2-1 | TRBV28 | TRBD2 | CASLASSPGGAYNEQFF | TGTGCCAGCCTCGCATCGTCACCGGGAGGCGCTTACAATGAGCAGTTCTTC
NA | TRBJ1-1 | TRBV7-6 | TRBD1 | CASSEDRVSGAFF | TGTGCCAGCAGCGAAGACAGGGTATCGGGAGCTTTCTTT
NA | TRBJ1-2 | TRBV19 | TRBD1 | CASRPGQGDYGYTF | TGTGCCAGTCGACCGGGACAGGGGGATTATGGCTACACCTTC
NA | TRBJ2-2 | TRBV29-1 | NA | CSVGQSPGELFF | TGCAGCGTTGGACAGAGCCCCGGGGAGCTGTTTTTT
once | TRBJ2-1 | TRBV27 | NA | CASSLIALDNEQFF | TGTGCCAGCAGTTTAATAGCATTAGACAATGAGCAGTTCTTC
NA | TRBJ1-2 | TRBV14 | NA | CASSQESKGYYGYTF | TGTGCCAGCAGCCAAGAGTCGAAGGGATACTATGGCTACACCTTC
NA | TRBJ1-1 | TRBV6-1 | NA | CASSEFGGTTEAFF | TGTGCCAGCAGTGAGTTTGGGGGCACCACTGAAGCTTTCTTT
NA | TRBJ2-2 | TRBV25-1 | NA | CASSHAGHGTGELFF | TGTGCCAGCAGCCATGCGGGACACGGCACCGGGGAGCTGTTTTTT
NA | TRBJ2-7 | TRBV4-1 | TRBD1 | CASSLRQGEAGEQYF | TGCGCCAGCAGCCTTAGACAGGGGGAAGCGGGTGAGCAGTACTTC
NA | TRBJ2-7 | TRBV5-1 | NA | CASSLAADYSYEQYF | TGCGCCAGCAGCTTGGCCGCCGACTACTCCTACGAGCAGTACTTC
NA | TRBJ1-1 | TRBV15 | NA | CATSRKGRVNTEAFF | TGTGCCACCAGCAGAAAGGGACGGGTGAACACTGAAGCTTTCTTT
once | TRBJ1-2 | TRBV15 | NA | CATSPRQRYGYTF | TGTGCCACCAGCCCCAGGCAGCGCTATGGCTACACCTTC
NA | TRBJ2-7 | TRBV2 | NA | CASSTIGLDTREQYF | TGTGCCAGCAGTACGATAGGGCTAGACACGCGCGAGCAGTACTTC
once | TRBJ1-3 | TRBV2 | NA | CASSEGRSGNTIYF | TGTGCCAGCAGTGAAGGGAGATCGGGAAACACCATATATTTT
NA | TRBJ2-5 | TRBV5-4 | TRBD1 | CASSLEGAGNRETQYF | TGTGCCAGCAGCTTGGAGGGGGCAGGTAACAGGGAGACCCAGTACTTC
NA | TRBJ1-3 | TRBV25-1 | NA | CASSEFGRDSGNTIYF | TGTGCCAGCAGTGAATTCGGACGGGACTCTGGAAACACCATATATTTT
few | TRBJ1-5 | TRBV2 | NA | CASSWDRNQPQHF | TGTGCCAGCAGTTGGGACCGTAATCAGCCCCAGCATTTT
NA | TRBJ2-3 | TRBV10-1 | NA | CASSESRVEETGWTDTQYF | TGCGCCAGCAGTGAGTCGCGGGTGGAGGAGACAGGATGGACAGATACGCAGTATTTT
NA | TRBJ2-7 | TRBV27 | NA | CASPLYEQYF | TGTGCCAGCCCCCTCTACGAGCAGTACTTC